The rows below give T cell receptor beta chains drawn from one sample of a study of cytomegalovirus exposure and HLA in healthy donors. TCRdb's copy holds only in-frame clones and misses some; the assay was immunoSEQ multiplex PCR. The table lists 25,000 to 35,000 clones, about 86% of them singletons. Sequencing was performed on PBMCs. All receptors come from a boy under 18 in good health and CMV-seronegative. Both conserved end residues are part of each CDR3. D genes are given only for firm matches. Clone size is not always given. Where it is, it says once, few, many or a class for expanded clones.

j_call clone_size v_call d_call cdr3_nt cdr3_aa
TRBJ2-7 . TRBV5-4 . TGTGCCAGCAGCTCAGGGGACTACGAGCAGTACTTC CASSSGDYEQYF
TRBJ2-1 . TRBV11-2 TRBD2 TGTGCCAGCAGCCCCACTAGCGGGGGGTGGCAGTTCTTC CASSPTSGGWQFF
TRBJ2-5 . TRBV5-4 TRBD1 TGTGCCAGCAGCTTGCCTGACAGGGGGGTTGGAGAGACCCAGTACTTC CASSLPDRGVGETQYF
TRBJ2-1 once TRBV27 . TGTGCCAGCAGTTACTTCGATGAGCAGTTCTTC CASSYFDEQFF
TRBJ2-2 . TRBV19 . TGTGCCAGTAGACTAGATGGCAGGGGATTCCCCGGGGAGCTGTTTTTT CASRLDGRGFPGELFF
TRBJ1-4 . TRBV30 . TGTGCCTGGAGTGTGTACCAGGGAAAAGAAAAACTGTTTTTT CAWSVYQGKEKLFF
TRBJ1-3 . TRBV4-1 . TGCGCCAGCAGGTGGGGGCAGTCTGGAAACACCATATATTTT CASRWGQSGNTIYF
TRBJ1-6 . TRBV27 . TGTGCCAGCGGCAGGGGCTATAATTCACCCCTCCACTTT CASGRGYNSPLHF
TRBJ1-3 once TRBV7-9 . TGTGCCAGCAGCTTAGACGGAACGGGTAGAGGAAACACCATATATTTT CASSLDGTGRGNTIYF
TRBJ1-2 . TRBV6-1 TRBD1 TGTGCCAGCAGTTTCGGCGCGGACAGGGGCGATGGCTACACCTTC CASSFGADRGDGYTF
TRBJ1-6 . TRBV6-5 . TGTGCCAGCAGTCCCTGGGACACCCCGAATTCACCCCTCCACTTT CASSPWDTPNSPLHF
TRBJ1-5 . TRBV2 . TGTGCCAGCGGAGGATCCGGGAGAGGTCAGCCCCAGCATTTT CASGGSGRGQPQHF
TRBJ2-7 . TRBV5-5 TRBD1 TGTGCCAGCAGTTTGTCCTCATCATGGACAGGACTGACGTACGAGCAGTACTTC CASSLSSSWTGLTYEQYF
TRBJ1-5 . TRBV27 . TGTGCCAGCAGCGACAGAAATCAGCCCCAGCATTTT CASSDRNQPQHF
TRBJ1-1 . TRBV14 . TGTGCCAGCAGCCCCGGCGGGATTGAAGCTTTCTTT CASSPGGIEAFF
TRBJ2-1 . TRBV5-1 . TGCGCCAGCAGCGGGGGGTCACGGCTCTACAATGAGCAGTTCTTC CASSGGSRLYNEQFF
TRBJ1-5 . TRBV6-5 . TGTGCCAGCAGTTATACGGGGGGCGCGGATCAGCCCCAGCATTTT CASSYTGGADQPQHF
TRBJ2-1 . TRBV11-3 TRBD1 TGTGCCAGCAGCCACAGGGGAGACACCTACAATGAGCAGTTCTTC CASSHRGDTYNEQFF
TRBJ2-3 . TRBV7-8 TRBD1 TGTGCCAGCAGCTTGTCCGGGACAGAGACCCTTTCGCACGTTTTT CASSLSGTETLSHVF
TRBJ2-2 . TRBV29-1 . TGCAGCGTTGTCCTTAGCAGGAACACCGGGGAGCTGTTTTTT CSVVLSRNTGELFF
TRBJ1-2 . TRBV7-2 TRBD1 TGTGCCAGCAGCTTGACTCGGGACAGGGGACCGAATGGCTACACCTTC CASSLTRDRGPNGYTF
TRBJ2-7 . TRBV11-2 TRBD1 TGTGCCAGCAGGTTGCCGCTTGGACAGGGCGACTCCTACGAGCAGTACTTC CASRLPLGQGDSYEQYF
TRBJ1-3 . TRBV19 TRBD1 TGTGCCACCCGCACAGGGGGCTCTGGAAACACCATATATTTT CATRTGGSGNTIYF
TRBJ1-2 . TRBV25-1 . TGTGCCAGCCGCCGGGAAAACTATGGCTACACCTTC CASRRENYGYTF
TRBJ1-2 . TRBV19 . TGTGCCAGTAGTATCCCACCCGCGGGGCTTGGCGGCTACACCTTC CASSIPPAGLGGYTF
TRBJ1-2 . TRBV2 TRBD1 TGTGCCAGCAGTGAACCCCTGACGGGACAGGGGGATGGCTACACCTTC CASSEPLTGQGDGYTF
TRBJ2-3 . TRBV7-2 . TGTGCCAGCAGCTTAATGCAGCGACCCACAGATACGCAGTATTTT CASSLMQRPTDTQYF
TRBJ2-7 few TRBV25-1 TRBD2 TGTGCCAGCAGTGAATCTCAGAGCGGGGGCACGGACGAGCAGTACTTC CASSESQSGGTDEQYF
TRBJ2-2 once TRBV10-3 . TGTGCCACCTCCTCCCGACAGAGGAACACCGGGGAGCTGTTTTTT CATSSRQRNTGELFF
TRBJ2-2 once TRBV11-3 . TGTGCCAGCAGCTCCAGGGTTGCCGGGGAGCTGTTTTTT CASSSRVAGELFF
TRBJ2-5 . TRBV19 . TGTGCCAGTAGTATAACTATTCAAGAGACCCAGTACTTC CASSITIQETQYF
TRBJ2-2 . TRBV7-9 TRBD1 TGTGCCAGCAGCTTAGGCCAGGGGGCCGACACCGGGGAGCTGTTTTTT CASSLGQGADTGELFF
TRBJ1-5 . TRBV15 . TGTGCCACCAGCAGAGAGACACTTGCCAATCAGCCCCAGCATTTT CATSRETLANQPQHF
TRBJ2-1 . TRBV6-6 TRBD2 TGTGCCAGCAGTTACGCGGGGGAAAATGAGCAGTTCTTC CASSYAGENEQFF
TRBJ2-7 . TRBV5-1 TRBD1 TGCGCCAGCAGCCCCGGGACAGGGGGTTACGAGCAGTACTTC CASSPGTGGYEQYF
TRBJ1-2 . TRBV18 . TGTGCCAGCTCACCCCCCGGGACGGGAGCTAACTATGGCTACACCTTC CASSPPGTGANYGYTF
TRBJ2-2 . TRBV2 . TGTGCCAGCAGTGAAACTGGGCGGACAGAAGACACCGGGGAGCTGTTTTTT CASSETGRTEDTGELFF
TRBJ2-1 once TRBV4-1 TRBD1 TGCGCCAGCAGCCAAGATACCCAACAGGGGAGCTCCTACAATGAGCAGTTCTTC CASSQDTQQGSSYNEQFF
TRBJ1-6 . TRBV5-6 . TGTGCCAGCAGCCCCCGGACAGCGTCTTCACCCCTCCACTTT CASSPRTASSPLHF
TRBJ1-5 . TRBV4-1 . TGCGCCAGCAGGCGCGTAGCAGCTAGCAATCAGCCCCAGCATTTT CASRRVAASNQPQHF
TRBJ2-5 . TRBV7-2 . TGTGCCAGCAGCTCCTTTTGGACCCAGTACTTC CASSSFWTQYF
TRBJ1-2 once TRBV2 TRBD1 TGTGCCAGCAGTCAGGACAGGAACGCGCCTGTATCCTATGGCTACACCTTC CASSQDRNAPVSYGYTF
TRBJ1-5 . TRBV18 TRBD1 TGTGCCAGCTCAGAGGGACAGTTCGGGAGTAGCAATCAGCCCCAGCATTTT CASSEGQFGSSNQPQHF
TRBJ1-4 . TRBV19 TRBD1 TGTGCCAGTACCCCAGGGGGGAAGTGGGGTGAAAAACTGTTTTTT CASTPGGKWGEKLFF
TRBJ1-1 . TRBV19 . TGTGCCAGTAGTATCCAGGGATCGAACACTGAAGCTTTCTTT CASSIQGSNTEAFF
TRBJ1-6 . TRBV5-3 . TGTGCCACCAGCGGGGACACAAATAATTCACCCCCCCACTTT CATSGDTNNSPPHF
TRBJ2-7 . TRBV6-1 TRBD2 TGTGCCAGCAGTACTAGCGGGGGGTTTGAGCAGTACTTC CASSTSGGFEQYF
TRBJ2-5 . TRBV15 . TGTGCCACAGGTAAAAGCGAGGAGACCCAGTACTTC CATGKSEETQYF
TRBJ2-1 . TRBV7-9 TRBD2 TGTGCCAGCAGCTTATTAGCTAGCGGCGACAATGAGCAGTTCTTC CASSLLASGDNEQFF
TRBJ1-1 once TRBV6-4 . TGTGCCAGCAGTCCCTCGCCGGGGGGGAACACTGAAGCTTTCTTT CASSPSPGGNTEAFF
TRBJ1-5 . TRBV4-1 . TGCGCCAGCAGCCAAGGCCCAGGGGTCTTAGGTCAGCCCCAGCATTTT CASSQGPGVLGQPQHF
TRBJ2-2 . TRBV12-5 . TGTGCTAGTGGTTTGGTAACAGACACCGGGGAGCTGTTTTTT CASGLVTDTGELFF
TRBJ2-1 . TRBV27 TRBD1 TGTGCCAGCAGTCGTGGACAGGGCTCCTACAATGAGCAGTTCTTC CASSRGQGSYNEQFF
TRBJ2-5 . TRBV5-6 TRBD2 TGTGCCAGCAGCTCGTCCCTAGCGGGAGTGTACCAAGAGACCCAGTACTTC CASSSSLAGVYQETQYF
TRBJ1-2 few TRBV6-5 TRBD1 TGTGCCAGCAGTGAGACAGGGAACTATGGCTACACCTTC CASSETGNYGYTF
TRBJ2-7 . TRBV7-6 . TGTGCCAGCAGCCCGTTCATAGGGGACTCCTACGAGCAGTACTTC CASSPFIGDSYEQYF
TRBJ1-5 . TRBV6-5 . TGTGCCAGCAGTTACTCGAGGAATCAGCCCCAGCATTTT CASSYSRNQPQHF
TRBJ2-3 . TRBV27 TRBD1 TGTGCCAGCAGTGTTCGGACAGGGCGCACAGATACGCAGTATTTT CASSVRTGRTDTQYF